Listed here are 31 T cell receptor beta chains from one sample, sequenced in a study of T cell responses to AZD1222 COVID-19 vaccine (dated by TCRdb to 2020 to 2022). Taken with the paper, the label for time point translates to: baseline before first vaccination. Receptors were amplified or captured by the immunoSEQ multiplex PCR assay. The table comes from immuneACCESS by way of TCRdb, which keeps in-frame sequences with V and J called. Part of the clones is missing from these tables; in studies checked, under half for an unresolved V gene and the rest for unknown reasons. This sample has under 150,000 clones in its table, and about 93% of those were observed once. Together, the top ten hold 5.1% of the sample. The sample in question was peripheral blood, obtained on day 0 of AZD1222 vaccination. These receptors were collected from an adult in good health.

The J gene is TRBJ2-1, the V gene TRBV7-2; 7 bases map to TRBD2. Germline lookup yields CDR1 SGHTA and CDR2 FQGNSA. CDR3 size: 14 residues. J was trimmed by 5 bases and V by 8 bases; bases with no gene match: 9. The CDR3, as DNA: TGTGCCAGCCAGAAACCGGGACTAAACAATGAGCAGTTCTTC. It translates to CASQKPGLNNEQFF.

The chain employs TRBV28 and TRBJ2-7; TRBD1 aligns across 10 bases. The germline CDR1 and CDR2 sequences are MDHEN and SYDVKM. J lost 4 bases, V lost 6 bases, and 6 bases had no gene match. The CDR3 has 14 amino acids. CDR3 DNA sequence: TGTGCCAGCAGCATGACAGGGGGCGCATACGAGCAGTACTTC. It codes for CASSMTGGAYEQYF.

The rearrangement joins TRBV19 to TRBJ1-5; no firm D call. This CDR3 is 15 amino acids long. The germline V and J ends were trimmed by 1 base and 1 base, with 8 bases remaining between them. Per the germline V gene, CDR1 is LNHDA and CDR2 is SQIVND (reference sequence). The CDR3 sequence: CASSIVGQSNQPQHF. CDR3 bases: TGTGCCAGTAGTATAGTCGGGCAGAGCAATCAGCCCCAGCATTTT.

The V call is TRBV11-2, the J call TRBJ1-2; possibly TRBD1 for D (5 bases). In germline, CDR1 is SGHAT, CDR2 FQNNGV. The CDR3 contains 13 residues. Trimming removed 2 bases from V and 8 bases from J, with 12 bases in between. The CDR3 DNA reads as TGTGCCAGCAGCTTAAGGGGACCGCCGGGCTACACCTTC. It translates to CASSLRGPPGYTF.

This sequence joins TRBV19 and TRBJ1-5; D is possibly TRBD1 (5 bases). CDR1 is LNHDA, CDR2 SQIVND, per germline (reference sequence). The CDR3 covers 13 residues. V was clipped by 10 bases and J by 0 bases, with 10 bases between them. CDR3 nucleotides: TGTGCCACCTCAGGGTATAGCAATCAGCCCCAGCATTTT. This translates into CATSGYSNQPQHF.

The V gene is TRBV14, the J gene TRBJ1-3, with 8 bases fitting TRBD1. The CDR3 length is 14 residues. Losses at the gene ends were 4 bases for V and 3 bases for J; bases not matched to a gene: 2. CDR1 and CDR2 (germline): SGHDN, FVKESK. As DNA, the CDR3 is TGTGCCAGCAGCCCGGACAGGGTTGGAAACACCATATATTTT. This sequence encodes CASSPDRVGNTIYF.

This clone was recorded only once. V and J are TRBV27 and TRBJ1-1; TRBD1 might be the D (5 bases). Germline assignment: CDR1 MNHEY and CDR2 SMNVEV (reference sequence). The CDR3 has 14 amino acids. Between the trimmed V and J ends, which lost 8 bases and 1 base, there was a span of 14 bases. As DNA, the CDR3 is TGTGCCAGCGCCCCGGGGACGGAGAACACTGAAGCTTTCTTT. This sequence encodes CASAPGTENTEAFF.

The chain has TRBV3-1 (or the pseudogene TRBV3-2) and TRBJ1-1; D call uncertain. The CDR3 covers 13 residues. Germline V gives CDR1 LGHDT, CDR2 YNNKEL (reference sequence). Trimming stripped 4 bases from V and 9 bases from J, with 15 bases between. This CDR3 is CASSPNPGRKAFF. The CDR3 nucleotides are TGTGCCAGCAGCCCAAATCCCGGACGCAAAGCTTTCTTT.

The chain recombines TRBV18 with TRBJ2-2; D gene ambiguous. V was cut by 1 base and J by 0 bases, with 9 bases left in between. The germline gives CDR1 KGHSH, CDR2 LQKENI. This CDR3 is built from 16 residues. CDR3 in DNA: TGTGCCAGCTCACCACGGACCAACGCGAACACCGGGGAGCTGTTTTTT. It encodes CASSPRTNANTGELFF.

The chain couples TRBV28 to TRBJ2-7, with a tentative D call TRBD1 (6 bases). CDR3 size: 14 residues. V shed 2 bases and J shed 5 bases, with 13 bases lying between them. Per the germline V gene, CDR1 is MDHEN and CDR2 is SYDVKM. CDR3 amino acids: CASSLLGAQNEQYF. CDR3 in DNA: TGTGCCAGCAGTTTACTGGGGGCGCAAAACGAGCAGTACTTC.

The rearrangement uses TRBV7-2 and TRBJ2-5, with 7 positions matching TRBD2. The germline CDR1 and CDR2 sequences are SGHTA and FQGNSA. The CDR3 is 15 amino acids. The J segment lost 2 bases and the V segment lost 1 base, leaving 4 bases of the junction unmatched. DNA for the CDR3: TGTGCCAGCAGCTTAGTGGCGGGAGAACAAGAGACCCAGTACTTC. Amino acids: CASSLVAGEQETQYF.

This clone has just one count. The chain recombines TRBV5-6 with TRBJ2-5; 14 bases fit TRBD2. The CDR3 has 17 residues. CDR1 and CDR2 from the germline V gene are SGHDT and YYEEEE. J was trimmed by 4 bases and V by 4 bases; bases with no gene match: 9. The CDR3 sequence is CASSAPGLAGVGETQYF. The CDR3 DNA reads TGTGCCAGCAGCGCGCCGGGACTAGCGGGAGTCGGAGAGACCCAGTACTTC.

The chain's CDR3 is CASSQDPGGLRSPLHF. The CDR3 nucleotides read TGCGCCAGCAGCCAAGATCCTGGGGGACTGAGGTCACCCCTCCACTTT. J is TRBJ1-6 and V is TRBV4-1, with TRBD1 as a possible D gene (5 bases). The germline gives CDR1 MGHRA, CDR2 YSYEKL. The CDR3 spans 16 residues. V was shortened by 0 bases and J by 10 bases, with 16 bases between the two germline ends.

This CDR3 reads CASSEAGREDGYTF. For the CDR3, the DNA is TGTGCCAGCAGTGAAGCTGGCAGGGAAGATGGCTACACCTTC. The V gene is TRBV6-1, the J gene TRBJ1-2, with D perhaps matching TRBD1 (5 bases). The CDR3 has 14 amino acids. V dropped 0 bases and J dropped 6 bases, with 11 bases sitting between them. In germline, CDR1 is MNHNS, CDR2 SASEGT.

The rearrangement uses TRBV9 and TRBJ1-1; maybe TRBD1 (5 bases). Looked up from germline, CDR1 is SGDLS and CDR2 is YYNGEE. The CDR3 consists of 14 residues. V lost 3 bases to trimming and J lost 3 bases, with 12 bases between them. CDR3 nucleotide sequence: TGTGCCAGCAGCGCGAGCGGGGGGTACACTGAAGCTTTCTTT. This encodes CASSASGGYTEAFF.

The CDR3 region is CASVGRALNEQYF. The CDR3 nucleotides are TGTGCCAGCGTCGGGAGGGCCTTAAACGAGCAGTACTTC. The rearrangement links TRBV6-5 to TRBJ2-7; TRBD2 matches 8 bases. From germline, CDR1 is MNHEY and CDR2 SVGAGI. This CDR3 has 13 amino acids. V gave up 8 bases and J gave up 5 bases; unmatched junction bases: 8.

The rearrangement joins TRBV6-6 to TRBJ1-4; 8 positions match TRBD1. The V segment lost 6 bases and the J segment 3 bases; nucleotides outside the gene matches: 3. This CDR3 has 14 amino acids. Per the germline V gene, CDR1 is MNHNY and CDR2 is SVGAGI (reference sequence). The CDR3 bases are TGTGCCAGCAGATGGACAGGGTCTAATGAAAAACTGTTTTTT. Amino acids: CASRWTGSNEKLFF.

This chain connects TRBV3-1 (or the pseudogene TRBV3-2) to TRBJ2-7; TRBD1 might be the D (5 bases). This CDR3 is built from 16 residues. The germline gives CDR1 LGHDT, CDR2 YNNKEL (reference sequence). V was cut by 2 bases and J by 1 base, with 15 bases left in between. The CDR3 spells CASSQNPERGSYEQYF. The CDR3, as DNA: TGTGCCAGCAGCCAAAATCCAGAAAGGGGATCCTACGAGCAGTACTTC.

This chain connects TRBV28 to TRBJ2-2, with 14 positions matching TRBD2. The CDR3 has 15 residues. The germline CDR1 and CDR2 sequences are MDHEN and SYDVKM. Trimming cost V 10 bases and J 8 bases; bases outside gene matches: 9. The CDR3 nucleotides read TGTGCCACTTCGGGACTAGCGGGAGCGGGGGGGGAGCTGTTTTTT. Protein sequence: CATSGLAGAGGELFF. Drawing the rest from reference TRBV28 and TRBJ2-2, the complete variable domain is DVKVTQSSRYLVKRTGEKVFLECVQDMDHENMFWYRQDPGLGLRLIYFSYDVKMKEKGDIPEGYSVSREKKERFSLILESASTNQTSMYLCATSGLAGAGGELFFGEGSRLTVL.

Details on this clone: The junction departs from germline at one end; a sequencing error may be responsible. The chain uses TRBV20-1 and TRBJ2-7; TRBD2 aligns across 9 bases. This CDR3 has 13 amino acids. The germline CDR1 and CDR2 sequences are DFQATT and SNEGSKA (reference sequence). As DNA, the CDR3 is TGCAGTGCTAGTGAAGGGACTAGCTCAAAGGAGGCCTTC. Translation gives CSASEGTSSKEAF.

The V call is TRBV7-3, the J call TRBJ2-7; tentatively, D is TRBD1 or TRBD2 (5 bases each). This CDR3 comprises 16 residues. V gave up 1 base and J gave up 2 bases, with 15 bases separating them. Germline V gene lookup returns CDR1 SGHTA and CDR2 FQGTGA. CDR3 loop: CASSLIGTGTTYEQYF. In DNA, the CDR3 is TGTGCCAGCAGCTTAATCGGAACCGGGACGACCTACGAGCAGTACTTC.

The chain recombines TRBV6-5 with TRBJ2-7; D remains unclear. There are 13 residues in the CDR3. V gave up 2 bases and J gave up 3 bases, with 8 bases separating them. Germline CDR1 MNHEY, CDR2 SVGAGI. The CDR3, as DNA: TGTGCCAGCAGTTACAGCGAAGACTACGAGCAGTACTTC. Translating gives CASSYSEDYEQYF.

The chain employs TRBV5-5 and TRBJ2-7, with TRBD2 identical over 10 bases. The CDR3 is made up of 17 amino acids. With 3 bases clipped from V and 3 bases from J, the junction kept 12 bases outside the gene matches. Germline CDR1 SGHKS, CDR2 YYEKEE (reference sequence). CDR3 in amino acids: CASSSSVAGGTLYEQYF. CDR3 coding DNA: TGTGCCAGCAGCTCGTCCGTAGCGGGAGGAACCCTCTACGAGCAGTACTTC.

The rearrangement links TRBV5-4 to TRBJ2-2, with 9 bases that match TRBD2. The germline V gene encodes CDR1 SGHNT and CDR2 YYREEE (reference sequence). The CDR3 consists of 17 residues. J was trimmed by 7 bases and V by 1 base; bases with no gene match: 11. The CDR3 is CASSLNLAGGPSGELFF. The CDR3 nucleotides read TGTGCCAGCAGCTTGAATCTGGCGGGAGGGCCCAGCGGGGAGCTGTTTTTT.

V usage is TRBV6-4 and J usage is TRBJ1-3; D not certain. Looked up from germline, CDR1 is MRHNA and CDR2 is SNTAGT. The CDR3 length is 13 residues. Deletions cut 5 bases from V and 4 bases from J, with 9 bases between. In DNA form, the CDR3 reads TGTGCCAGCAGTAACGATTTCGGAAACACCATATATTTT. It codes for CASSNDFGNTIYF.

This clone was picked up a small number of times. The chain joins TRBV4-1 to TRBJ1-5, with D uncertain. CDR1 and CDR2 from the germline V gene are MGHRA and YSYEKL. V was clipped by 1 base and J by 0 bases, with 13 bases between them. The CDR3 runs 17 residues. CDR3 protein: CASSQGALVSSNQPQHF. In DNA form, the CDR3 reads TGCGCCAGCAGCCAAGGGGCTCTTGTCTCTAGCAATCAGCCCCAGCATTTT.

The J gene is TRBJ1-3, the V gene TRBV30, with D unresolved. Trimming stripped 1 base from V and 3 bases from J, with 4 bases between. The CDR3 covers 12 residues. Germline values: CDR1 GTSNPN, CDR2 SVGIG (reference sequence). The CDR3 nucleotides are TGTGCCTGGAGTGCAAGTGGAAACACCATATATTTT. Translation gives CAWSASGNTIYF.

V gene TRBV5-1 combines with J gene TRBJ1-3; D may be TRBD1 (6 bases). Germline V gene data show CDR1 as SGHRS and CDR2 as YFSETQ. The length of the CDR3 is 15 residues. Trimming shortened V by 3 bases and J by 1 base, and 11 bases separated the two germline ends. In nucleotides, the CDR3 is TGCGCCAGCAGCTCGGACAGCGCATCTGGAAACACCATATATTTT. This codes for CASSSDSASGNTIYF.

The chain is built from TRBV2 and TRBJ2-2, with 7 bases that match TRBD1. Germline trimming cut 6 bases from V and 3 bases from J; bases unmatched to any gene: 7. The CDR3 loop spans 15 amino acids. In germline, CDR1 is SNHLY, CDR2 FYNNEI. DNA for the CDR3: TGTGCCAGCAGACCGGGACAGAGAGACACCGGGGAGCTGTTTTTT. Encoded protein: CASRPGQRDTGELFF.

The V call is TRBV6-6, the J call TRBJ1-2; 9 bases are shared with TRBD1. CDR1 is MNHNY, CDR2 SVGAGI, per germline (reference sequence). CDR3 length: 14 residues. Germline trimming cut 7 bases from V and 4 bases from J; bases unmatched to any gene: 7. CDR3 residues: CASTVGQGGYGYTF. DNA for the CDR3: TGTGCCAGCACCGTGGGACAGGGTGGCTATGGCTACACCTTC.

This chain connects TRBV7-9 to TRBJ1-2; D is uncertain. The germline gives CDR1 SEHNR, CDR2 FQNEAQ (reference sequence). Trimming removed 5 bases at V and 8 bases at J, with 12 bases between. The CDR3 contains 12 residues. This CDR3 reads CASSPGSRGYTF. CDR3 coding DNA: TGTGCCAGCAGCCCCGGGTCAAGAGGCTACACCTTC.